Sequencing of this T cell receptor (beta chain) was carried out in a study of beta chain features in type 1 diabetes. The CDR3 has 14 amino acids. Trimming at V came to 4 bases and at J to 3 bases, leaving 2 bases not matched to a gene. CDR1 is SGHTA and CDR2 is FQGTGA in the germline V gene. The whole isolated RNA underwent reverse transcription, so sequencing captured expressed TCRB transcripts. Libraries were prepared by immunoSEQ multiplex PCR; TCRdb keeps only in-frame clonotypes and omits some of them. This table holds 900,000 or so clones, about 17% found once. In this sample, this clone turned up a few times.

The chain employs TRBV7-3 and TRBJ2-2, with 7 bases aligning to TRBD1. This receptor was obtained from a woman aged 18-29 years in good health. Sequencing was done on a sample of naive CD4+ T cells from blood. CDR3 residues: CASSSGQHTGELFF. CDR3 nucleotides: TGTGCCAGCAGCTCGGGACAGCACACCGGGGAGCTGTTTTTT. Full variable domain (rest looked up from reference TRBV7-3 and TRBJ2-2): GAGVSQTPSNKVTEKGKYVELRCDPISGHTALYWYRQSLGQGPEFLIYFQGTGAADDSGLPNDRFFAVRPEGSVSTLKIQRTERGDSAVYLCASSSGQHTGELFFGEGSRLTVL.